The rows below give T cell receptor beta chains drawn from one sample of a study of CD8 T cells in Susac syndrome. MiXCR was run by TCRdb on the immunoSEQ multiplex PCR reads, yielding one entry per CDR3 protein. The repertoire holds 100,000 to 150,000 distinct CDR3 sequences, with 90% to 95% as singletons. Sequencing was done on a sample of CD4+ T cells from PBMCs. Source of these receptors: a human donor in good health. Each CDR3 is given with its conserved first and last residue. The D gene is left open where the match is weak. Part of the rows lack a size; the others show once, few, many or a class for expanded clones.

J | D | V | size | CDR3 | DNA
TRBJ1-5 | . | TRBV3-1 | . | CASSQDRQNQPQHF | TGTGCCAGCAGCCAAGATCGTCAGAATCAGCCCCAGCATTTT
TRBJ2-1 | TRBD2 | TRBV20-1 | . | CSAISGRAGNEQFF | TGCAGTGCCATTAGCGGGAGGGCCGGAAATGAGCAGTTCTTC
TRBJ1-5 | . | TRBV28 | . | CASSPGGYLSNQPQHF | TGTGCCAGCAGTCCAGGTGGATACCTTAGCAATCAGCCCCAGCATTTT
TRBJ2-2 | . | TRBV6-2/TRBV6-3 | . | CASSSLGTNTGELFF | TGTGCCAGCAGTTCCCTCGGGACTAACACCGGGGAGCTGTTTTTT
TRBJ1-1 | . | TRBV12-3/TRBV12-4 | once | CASTRDGGRNTEAFF | TGTGCCAGCACTCGTGACGGGGGGCGAAACACTGAAGCTTTCTTT
TRBJ1-1 | . | TRBV4-1 | . | CASSQEGAMNTEAFF | TGCGCCAGCAGCCAAGAGGGGGCGATGAACACTGAAGCTTTCTTT
TRBJ2-7 | TRBD1 | TRBV24-1 | . | CATSDSGTGGYEQYF | TGTGCCACCAGTGATTCCGGGACAGGGGGCTACGAGCAGTACTTC
TRBJ1-1 | . | TRBV7-2 | . | CASREDMNTEAFF | TGTGCCAGCAGAGAAGACATGAACACTGAAGCTTTCTTT
TRBJ2-1 | . | TRBV27 | . | CASSQDGNYNEQFF | TGTGCCAGCAGCCAGGACGGGAACTACAATGAGCAGTTCTTC
TRBJ2-5 | . | TRBV18 | . | CASSPLEVETQYF | TGTGCCAGCTCACCACTAGAGGTGGAGACCCAGTACTTC
TRBJ2-7 | . | TRBV5-1 | few | CASSLGTRLSEQYF | TGCGCCAGCAGCTTGGGGACAAGGCTCTCCGAGCAGTACTTC
TRBJ2-1 | . | TRBV2 | . | CATQPAVGSYNEQFF | TGTGCCACCCAACCAGCGGTAGGCTCCTACAATGAGCAGTTCTTC